This record covers a single T cell receptor beta chain. The germline V gene has CDR1 MDHEN and CDR2 SYDVKM. The CDR3 is made up of 17 amino acids. V lost 5 bases and J lost 2; bases outside the gene matches: 10. Under the authors' procedure: Reference gene primer amplification gave nucleated cell count estimates. TCRdb keeps only in-frame clones here, not all; method: immunoSEQ multiplex PCR. The DNA was the basis for D and trimming; V, J and clone size are from that table. The repertoire holds 100,000 or so clones, with 79% as singletons. The sample is drawn from a study of blood T cell repertoires in COVID-19. Study as a whole: Samples of COVID-19 (acute and convalescent) were obtained from the United States, Italy and Spain.

The sequencing input was peripheral blood. The chain is built from TRBV28 and TRBJ2-1; 9 nucleotides line up with TRBD1. The source of this sequence is a human donor in a cohort sampled during active COVID-19. The CDR3 region is CASSLQGQGVTYNEQFF. The DNA for the CDR3 is TGTGCCAGCAGTCTCCAGGGACAGGGTGTCACCTACAATGAGCAGTTCTTC. Full variable domain (rest looked up from reference TRBV28 and TRBJ2-1): DVKVTQSSRYLVKRTGEKVFLECVQDMDHENMFWYRQDPGLGLRLIYFSYDVKMKEKGDIPEGYSVSREKKERFSLILESASTNQTSMYLCASSLQGQGVTYNEQFFGPGTRLTVL.